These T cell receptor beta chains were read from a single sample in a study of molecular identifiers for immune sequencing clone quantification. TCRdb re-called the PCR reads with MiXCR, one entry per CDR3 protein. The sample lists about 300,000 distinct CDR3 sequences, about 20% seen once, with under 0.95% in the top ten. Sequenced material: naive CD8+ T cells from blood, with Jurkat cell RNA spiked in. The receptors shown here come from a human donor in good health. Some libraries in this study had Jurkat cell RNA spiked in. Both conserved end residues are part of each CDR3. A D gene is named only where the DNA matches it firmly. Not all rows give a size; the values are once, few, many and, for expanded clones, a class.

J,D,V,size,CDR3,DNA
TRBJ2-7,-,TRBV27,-,CASSPWVGHNYEQYF,TGTGCCAGCAGTCCCTGGGTCGGACACAACTACGAGCAGTACTTC
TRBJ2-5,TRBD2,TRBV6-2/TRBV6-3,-,CASSYEGLKNQETQYF,TGTGCCAGCAGTTACGAGGGACTAAAAAACCAAGAGACCCAGTACTTC
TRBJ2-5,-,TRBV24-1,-,CATSDWTGQETQYF,TGTGCCACCAGTGATTGGACGGGCCAAGAGACCCAGTACTTC
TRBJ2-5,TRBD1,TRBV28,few,CASSPTGSYQETQYF,TGTGCCAGCAGTCCGACAGGGTCGTACCAAGAGACCCAGTACTTC
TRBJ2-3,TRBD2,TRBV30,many,CAWSVEAGGPDTQYF,TGTGCCTGGAGTGTAGAAGCGGGGGGGCCAGATACGCAGTATTTT
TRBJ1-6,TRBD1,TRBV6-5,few,CASSYEQGANSPLHF,TGTGCCAGCAGTTACGAACAGGGGGCAAATTCACCCCTCCACTTT
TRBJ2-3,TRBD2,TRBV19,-,CASRNLAGGGTDTQYF,TGTGCCAGTAGAAACCTAGCGGGAGGAGGCACAGATACGCAGTATTTT
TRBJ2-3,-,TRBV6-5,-,CASIGTSRGADTQYF,TGTGCCAGCATTGGCACTAGCAGGGGGGCAGATACGCAGTATTTT
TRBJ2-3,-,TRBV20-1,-,CSAPQGREPTYTDTQYF,TGCAGTGCCCCACAGGGGCGGGAGCCAACCTACACAGATACGCAGTATTTT
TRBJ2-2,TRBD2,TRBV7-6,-,CASSLALAGGKNTGELFF,TGTGCCAGCAGCTTAGCACTAGCGGGGGGAAAAAACACCGGGGAGCTGTTTTTT
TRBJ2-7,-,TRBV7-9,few,CASSYIVVGTINEQYF,TGTGCCAGCAGCTACATTGTAGTAGGGACAATCAACGAGCAGTACTTC
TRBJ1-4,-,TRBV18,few,CASSPAGSGEKLFF,TGTGCCAGCTCACCCGCCGGGTCGGGTGAAAAACTGTTTTTT
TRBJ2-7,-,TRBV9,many,CASSTGTSEQYF,TGTGCCAGCAGCACCGGGACGTCCGAGCAGTACTTC
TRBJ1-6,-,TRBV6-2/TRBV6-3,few,CASSYSAGTLGSPLHF,TGTGCCAGCAGTTACTCAGCCGGGACTCTTGGTTCACCCCTCCACTTT
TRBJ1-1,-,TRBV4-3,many,CASSQELGPNTEAFF,TGCGCCAGCAGCCAAGAACTGGGGCCAAACACTGAAGCTTTCTTT
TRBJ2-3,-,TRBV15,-,CATREISDTQYF,TGTGCCACCAGAGAAATTTCAGATACGCAGTATTTT
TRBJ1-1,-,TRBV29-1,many,CSGRTANTEAFF,TGCAGCGGACGGACGGCAAACACTGAAGCTTTCTTT
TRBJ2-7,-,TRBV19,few,CASSLPGRTYEQYF,TGTGCCAGTAGTCTTCCGGGACGGACCTACGAGCAGTACTTC
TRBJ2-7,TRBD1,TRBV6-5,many,CASSYSGTGGSEQYF,TGTGCCAGCAGTTACTCGGGGACAGGGGGATCCGAGCAGTACTTC
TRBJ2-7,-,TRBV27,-,CAGSFGTGAYEQYF,TGTGCCGGCAGTTTCGGAACGGGAGCCTACGAGCAGTACTTC
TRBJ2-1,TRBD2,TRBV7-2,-,CASSLELAGNEQSF,TGTGCCAGCAGCTTAGAGCTAGCGGGAAATGAGCAGTCCTTC
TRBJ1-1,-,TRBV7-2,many,CASSLGGEWNTEAFF,TGTGCCAGCAGCTTAGGAGGAGAATGGAACACTGAAGCTTTCTTT
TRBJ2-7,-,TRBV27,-,CASSLGQRGFSEQYF,TGTGCCAGCAGTTTAGGACAGAGAGGGTTTTCCGAGCAGTACTTC
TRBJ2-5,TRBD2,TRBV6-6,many,CASRPGLAGGIQETQYF,TGTGCCAGCCGCCCGGGACTAGCGGGGGGAATACAAGAGACCCAGTACTTC
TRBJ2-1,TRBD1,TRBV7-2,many,CASSLTPPNRGYEQFF,TGTGCCAGCAGCTTGACCCCCCCCAACAGGGGATATGAGCAGTTCTTC
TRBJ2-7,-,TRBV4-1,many,CASSQVTGRHEQYF,TGCGCCAGCAGCCAAGTTACGGGTAGGCACGAGCAGTACTTC
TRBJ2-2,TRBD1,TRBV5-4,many,CASSLDRAGELFF,TGTGCCAGCAGTCTGGACAGGGCTGGGGAGCTGTTTTTT
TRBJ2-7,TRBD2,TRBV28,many,CASSFPGAGDPEQYF,TGTGCCAGCAGTTTTCCTGGGGCGGGAGATCCCGAGCAGTACTTC
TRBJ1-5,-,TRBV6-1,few,CASSGDNSNQPQHF,TGTGCCAGCAGTGGGGACAATAGCAATCAGCCCCAGCATTTT
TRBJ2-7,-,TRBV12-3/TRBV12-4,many,CASSFMGEQYF,TGTGCCAGCAGTTTTATGGGGGAGCAGTACTTC
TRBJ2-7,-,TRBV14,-,CASSFRINSYEQYF,TGTGCCAGCAGCTTCAGAATTAACTCCTACGAGCAGTACTTC
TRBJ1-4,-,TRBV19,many,CASSISGGGEKLFF,TGTGCCAGTAGTATATCCGGGGGAGGCGAAAAACTGTTTTTT
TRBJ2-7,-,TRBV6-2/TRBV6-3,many,CASSYAHNYEQYF,TGTGCCAGCAGTTACGCCCACAACTACGAGCAGTACTTC
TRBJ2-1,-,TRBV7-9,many,CASSFYVNEQFF,TGTGCCAGCAGCTTTTATGTAAATGAGCAGTTCTTC
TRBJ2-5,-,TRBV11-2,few,CASSFYQRETQYF,TGTGCCAGCAGCTTTTATCAGCGGGAGACCCAGTACTTC
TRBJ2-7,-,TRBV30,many,CAWSQVGGRYEYEQYF,TGTGCCTGGAGTCAGGTTGGAGGGAGATACGAGTACGAGCAGTACTTC
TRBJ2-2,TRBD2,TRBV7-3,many,CASSASGIGELFF,TGTGCCAGCAGCGCTAGCGGGATTGGGGAGCTGTTTTTT
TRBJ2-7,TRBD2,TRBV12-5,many,CASGPVSGGAYEQYF,TGTGCTAGTGGCCCCGTTAGCGGGGGGGCCTACGAGCAGTACTTC
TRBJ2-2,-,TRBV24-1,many,CATEGYTGELFF,TGTGCCACCGAAGGGTACACCGGGGAGCTGTTTTTT
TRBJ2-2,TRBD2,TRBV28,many,CASSVAGGPGELFF,TGTGCCAGCAGTGTAGCGGGAGGGCCCGGGGAGCTGTTTTTT
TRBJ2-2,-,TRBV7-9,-,CASSTAEANTGELFF,TGTGCCAGCAGTACGGCGGAAGCGAACACCGGGGAGCTGTTTTTT
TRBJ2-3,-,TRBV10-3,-,CAISEPIRAGLDTQYF,TGTGCCATCAGTGAGCCCATCCGGGCGGGTCTAGATACGCAGTATTTT
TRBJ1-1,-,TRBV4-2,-,CASSMESNTEAFF,TGTGCCAGCAGCATGGAATCGAACACTGAAGCTTTCTTT
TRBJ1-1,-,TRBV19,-,CASSGANGGYTEAFF,TGTGCCAGTAGTGGGGCAAATGGGGGGTACACTGAAGCTTTCTTT
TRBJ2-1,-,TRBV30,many,CAWSLLSDEQFF,TGTGCCTGGAGCTTACTTAGCGATGAGCAGTTCTTC